The rows below give T cell receptor beta chains drawn from one sample of a study of regulatory T cells in long-lasting Graves disease. TCRdb re-derived calls from the multiplex PCR reads in MiXCR, one entry per CDR3 protein. The data show about 420,000 distinct CDR3 sequences, about 17% seen once. These records were also assigned to another study, of T cells in Graves' hyperthyroidism and ophthalmopathy.

The sequences come from peripheral blood mononuclear cells (PBMCs), collected at new diagnosis, from a patient treated with antithyroid drugs. The receptors were gathered from a woman younger than 30 with Graves disease. CDR3s leave out the opening cysteine and the closing phenylalanine or tryptophan. Fields, in order: V gene, J gene, CDR3 protein.

TRBV5-1	TRBJ2-1	ASSLVAVAWGAYNEQF
TRBV7-6	TRBJ2-3	ASSSTGRTDTQY
TRBV3-1	TRBJ2-3	ASSHPTSQMDTQY
TRBV28	TRBJ1-1	ASSFNWRYTEAF
TRBV11-2	TRBJ2-7	ASSDPLVGGMISEQY
TRBV20-1	TRBJ2-5	SAGTFQETQY
TRBV9	TRBJ2-3	ASSDKDSSTDTQY
TRBV12-3/TRBV12-4	TRBJ2-1	ASSLPPNRDEQF
TRBV12-3/TRBV12-4	TRBJ2-3	ASSPPTGGIGTDTQY
TRBV19	TRBJ2-1	ASSPGLAGGQNPEQF
TRBV7-2	TRBJ2-7	ASSSTGLRFEQY
TRBV29-1	TRBJ2-7	SVVDAGISEQY
TRBV7-9	TRBJ2-2	ASSPIGRVNTGELF
TRBV11-2	TRBJ1-2	ASSQTGLGANYGYT
TRBV20-1	TRBJ2-2	SVTGVLIGGELF
TRBV11-2	TRBJ2-2	ASSLRRPNTGELF
TRBV20-1	TRBJ1-2	SARWGVSGYT
TRBV2	TRBJ2-3	ASSGGLADVTDTQY
TRBV24-1	NA	ATSDDDRGRTETQY
TRBV7-3	TRBJ2-1	ASSLGPDRTRF
TRBV4-1	TRBJ1-5	ASSQANGQPQH
TRBV18	TRBJ1-2	ASSPQKGTGNYGYT
TRBV20-1	TRBJ2-7	SARPLTTTGEQY
TRBV11-3	TRBJ1-3	ASSFAAGNTIY
TRBV5-1	TRBJ2-7	ASIQGSGRYAYEQY
TRBV18	TRBJ2-7	ASSHRSRDQPYEQY
TRBV7-3	TRBJ2-3	ASSLNGRTYTDTQY
TRBV7-2	TRBJ1-1	ASSLKGSLNTEAF
TRBV4-1	TRBJ2-2	ASSPSAGGDAGELF
TRBV12-3/TRBV12-4	TRBJ2-2	ASSRGRAGELF
TRBV5-1	TRBJ2-3	ASSPGPSTDTQY
TRBV18	TRBJ2-2	ASSRQEFRGTGELF
TRBV20-1	TRBJ2-3	SARPTIDRTDTQY
TRBV28	TRBJ1-5	ASCTTTSSYSNQPQH
TRBV29-1	TRBJ2-7	SVDGLGDEQY
TRBV11-1	TRBJ2-7	ASSTGTSGSYEQY
TRBV3-1	TRBJ1-1	ASSQDLFSNTEAF
TRBV5-5	TRBJ2-1	ASSLTLNEQF
TRBV6-2/TRBV6-3	TRBJ2-1	ASSYSGGTIENEQF
TRBV7-2	TRBJ2-5	ASSPLAGKETQY